These T cell receptor beta chains were read from a single sample in a study of CD8+CD57+ T cells in acquired aplastic anemia. One entry per CDR3 protein results from TCRdb running MiXCR on the reads. The sample comprises about 420,000 distinct CDR3 sequences, roughly 68% of which are singletons, and 3% to 5% rests with the top ten. The sequencing input was sorted CD4+, CD8+, or CD8+CD57+ T cells (not recorded which) from PBMCs. These receptor sequences come from a human donor in good health, serving as a control. Each CDR3 is given without its conserved first and last residue. Fields, in order: CDR3 length, J gene, V gene, CDR3 protein.

cdr3_length: 12; j_call: TRBJ1-5; v_call: TRBV20-1; cdr3_aa: SARTGFSNQPQH
cdr3_length: 14; j_call: TRBJ1-1; v_call: TRBV2; cdr3_aa: ASSEAASSQTVTAF
cdr3_length: 14; j_call: TRBJ2-3; v_call: TRBV7-2; cdr3_aa: ASSPIQFSGTDSQY
cdr3_length: 13; j_call: TRBJ1-2; v_call: TRBV9; cdr3_aa: ASSAGQPNYGYNT
cdr3_length: 12; j_call: TRBJ2-7; v_call: TRBV7-2; cdr3_aa: ASSRVAESSDEQ
cdr3_length: 12; j_call: TRBJ1-6; v_call: TRBV7-2; cdr3_aa: ASSSSQTGSDTQ
cdr3_length: 13; j_call: TRBJ2-1; v_call: TRBV10-3; cdr3_aa: AITSTGRGSNEQF
cdr3_length: 13; j_call: TRBJ2-2; v_call: TRBV7-9; cdr3_aa: ASSQERLGGGELF
cdr3_length: 13; j_call: TRBJ1-2; v_call: TRBV5-1; cdr3_aa: ANSSGSSLGYGYT
cdr3_length: 12; j_call: TRBJ2-7; v_call: TRBV5-8; cdr3_aa: ASSLGRWGYEQY
cdr3_length: 13; j_call: TRBJ2-7; v_call: TRBV7-8; cdr3_aa: ASSQTGGQYEQHY
cdr3_length: 12; j_call: TRBJ2-7; v_call: TRBV7-9; cdr3_aa: ASSQGDSSYEQY
cdr3_length: 15; j_call: TRBJ1-3; v_call: TRBV5-5; cdr3_aa: ASSLSSQGLSGNTIY
cdr3_length: 12; j_call: TRBJ1-1; v_call: TRBV11-3; cdr3_aa: ASSLRLGRTEAF
cdr3_length: 13; j_call: TRBJ1-6; v_call: TRBV7-9; cdr3_aa: ASSFGHGKSSSLH
cdr3_length: 12; j_call: TRBJ1-2; v_call: TRBV7-9; cdr3_aa: ASSFWGGTYGYT
cdr3_length: 12; j_call: TRBJ1-5; v_call: TRBV7-2; cdr3_aa: ASNLGRPTRLNT
cdr3_length: 11; j_call: TRBJ2-2; v_call: TRBV29-1; cdr3_aa: SGRQGGTGELF
cdr3_length: 15; j_call: TRBJ2-1; v_call: TRBV7-2; cdr3_aa: ASSSWTGPYEQYEQF
cdr3_length: 11; j_call: TRBJ2-7; v_call: TRBV11-1; cdr3_aa: ASSLGGWDEQY
cdr3_length: 13; j_call: TRBJ2-7; v_call: TRBV12-3/TRBV12-4; cdr3_aa: ASTGAAGQAFRQY
cdr3_length: 15; j_call: .; v_call: TRBV7-2; cdr3_aa: ASSLRAHGTDYSPLH
cdr3_length: 9; j_call: TRBJ1-5; v_call: TRBV5-1; cdr3_aa: ASSVGIGPA
cdr3_length: 12; j_call: TRBJ2-7; v_call: TRBV15; cdr3_aa: ATSRVPRGTQQY
cdr3_length: 13; j_call: TRBJ1-2; v_call: TRBV7-2; cdr3_aa: ASSPDHGGYTFGT
cdr3_length: 13; j_call: TRBJ1-1; v_call: TRBV7-6; cdr3_aa: ASSLETGRLSEAF
cdr3_length: 14; j_call: TRBJ1-3; v_call: TRBV7-3; cdr3_aa: ASSAGDTEAGNTIY
cdr3_length: 16; j_call: TRBJ2-7; v_call: TRBV6-5; cdr3_aa: ASHAGTGGAGGDYEQY
cdr3_length: 14; j_call: TRBJ2-1; v_call: TRBV11-1; cdr3_aa: ASSAPGLAEYNEQF
cdr3_length: 13; j_call: TRBJ1-1; v_call: TRBV6-1; cdr3_aa: ATAISPTGITEAF
cdr3_length: 11; j_call: TRBJ2-5; v_call: TRBV25-1; cdr3_aa: ASSFSGDETQY
cdr3_length: 14; j_call: .; v_call: TRBV11-3; cdr3_aa: ASSATHAVAQETQY
cdr3_length: 14; j_call: TRBJ2-3; v_call: TRBV7-2; cdr3_aa: ASSSAGLAGWYEQY
cdr3_length: 12; j_call: TRBJ2-5; v_call: TRBV20-1; cdr3_aa: SARAGPRTETQY
cdr3_length: 12; j_call: TRBJ2-7; v_call: TRBV25-1; cdr3_aa: ASSVAGAPCGQY
cdr3_length: 11; j_call: TRBJ1-5; v_call: TRBV19; cdr3_aa: ASTRQGDQPQH
cdr3_length: 12; j_call: TRBJ2-1; v_call: TRBV7-3; cdr3_aa: ASSLNRTADEEF
cdr3_length: 14; j_call: TRBJ2-5; v_call: TRBV10-1; cdr3_aa: ASSESGGGEQETQY
cdr3_length: 10; j_call: TRBJ2-4; v_call: TRBV10-3; cdr3_aa: AIGAGLNIQH
cdr3_length: 13; j_call: TRBJ2-1; v_call: TRBV2; cdr3_aa: ASSMVRGQGNEQF
cdr3_length: 14; j_call: TRBJ1-6; v_call: TRBV5-1; cdr3_aa: ASSQDLRQSNSPLH
cdr3_length: 12; j_call: TRBJ2-5; v_call: TRBV6-6; cdr3_aa: ASSHRGRGETQY
cdr3_length: 10; j_call: TRBJ2-5; v_call: TRBV12-3/TRBV12-4; cdr3_aa: ASLLGQETQY
cdr3_length: 13; j_call: TRBJ1-2; v_call: TRBV9; cdr3_aa: ASSLQGSSLGGYT
cdr3_length: 12; j_call: TRBJ1-1; v_call: TRBV19; cdr3_aa: ASSSSDRGTEAF
cdr3_length: 13; j_call: TRBJ2-1; v_call: TRBV3-2; cdr3_aa: ASSQSGGCVVEQF
cdr3_length: 15; j_call: TRBJ2-5; v_call: TRBV2; cdr3_aa: ASSGDRNEKLFFGNY
cdr3_length: 11; j_call: TRBJ1-5; v_call: TRBV5-1; cdr3_aa: ASGLGGGQPQH
cdr3_length: 10; j_call: TRBJ1-6; v_call: TRBV9; cdr3_aa: ASSVGQSPLH
cdr3_length: 14; j_call: TRBJ2-2; v_call: TRBV7-6; cdr3_aa: ASSIRTTPVTGELF
cdr3_length: 11; j_call: TRBJ1-1; v_call: TRBV5-6; cdr3_aa: ARSLLGRTEAF
cdr3_length: 13; j_call: TRBJ1-5; v_call: TRBV7-9; cdr3_aa: ASSLTTEGTQRSH
cdr3_length: 12; j_call: TRBJ2-3; v_call: TRBV20-1; cdr3_aa: SVLAGGPPDTQY
cdr3_length: 10; j_call: TRBJ2-7; v_call: TRBV2; cdr3_aa: ASSRQADAQY
cdr3_length: 14; j_call: TRBJ1-1; v_call: TRBV10-3; cdr3_aa: AISGDETDLHTEAF
cdr3_length: 14; j_call: TRBJ1-6; v_call: TRBV7-9; cdr3_aa: ASSGAGGTNNSPLH